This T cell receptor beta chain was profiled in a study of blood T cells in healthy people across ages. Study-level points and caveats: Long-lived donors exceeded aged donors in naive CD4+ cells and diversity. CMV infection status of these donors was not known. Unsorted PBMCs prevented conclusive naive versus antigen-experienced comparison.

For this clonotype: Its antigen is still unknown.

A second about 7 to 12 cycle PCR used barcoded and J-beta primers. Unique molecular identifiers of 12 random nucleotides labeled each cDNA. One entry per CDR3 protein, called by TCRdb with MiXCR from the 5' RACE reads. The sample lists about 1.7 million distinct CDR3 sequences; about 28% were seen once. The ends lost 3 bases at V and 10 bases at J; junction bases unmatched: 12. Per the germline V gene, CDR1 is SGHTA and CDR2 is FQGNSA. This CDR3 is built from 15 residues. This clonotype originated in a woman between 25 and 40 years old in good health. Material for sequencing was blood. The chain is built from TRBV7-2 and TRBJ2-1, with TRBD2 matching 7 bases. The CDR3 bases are TGTGCCAGCAGCTTTCGACTAGTGGGGGAGGGGGAGCAGTTCTTC. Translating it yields CASSFRLVGEGEQFF.